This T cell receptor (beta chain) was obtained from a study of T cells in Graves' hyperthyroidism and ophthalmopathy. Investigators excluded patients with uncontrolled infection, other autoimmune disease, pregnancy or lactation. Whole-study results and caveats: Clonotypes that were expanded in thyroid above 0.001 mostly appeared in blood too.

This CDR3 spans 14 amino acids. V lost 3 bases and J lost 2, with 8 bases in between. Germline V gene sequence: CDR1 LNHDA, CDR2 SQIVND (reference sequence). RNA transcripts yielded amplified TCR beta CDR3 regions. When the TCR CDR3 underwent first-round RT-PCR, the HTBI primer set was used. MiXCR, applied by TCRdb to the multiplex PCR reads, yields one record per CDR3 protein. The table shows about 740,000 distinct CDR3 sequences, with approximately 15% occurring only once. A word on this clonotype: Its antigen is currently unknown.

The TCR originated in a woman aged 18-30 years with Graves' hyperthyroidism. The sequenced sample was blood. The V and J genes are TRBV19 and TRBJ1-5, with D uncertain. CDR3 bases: TGTGCCAGTAGTATTCCCTTCGGCAATCAGCCCCAGCATTTT. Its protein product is CASSIPFGNQPQHF.